This TCR beta chain is from a study of neurological immune-mediated disorders. This CDR3 has 14 residues. With V trimmed by 3 bases and J by 7 bases, 8 bases remained unmatched. TCRdb processed the 5' RACE reads anew with MiXCR; each CDR3 protein has one entry. This table holds 70,000 to 90,000 distinct CDR3 sequences, just over 5% found once. The table lists this clonotype with a few counts. This sequence joins TRBV12-3 or TRBV12-4 and TRBJ1-1; 7 bases line up with TRBD1. The sequenced sample consisted of PBMCs. The TCR sequence derives from a young woman with multiple sclerosis. CDR3 residues: CASSFGGAGGEAFF. CDR3 nucleotides: TGTGCCAGCAGTTTTGGCGGTGCAGGGGGTGAAGCTTTCTTT.